This TCR beta chain was sequenced in a study of blood T cells in healthy people across ages. A J-beta primer mix and a sample-barcoded 5' primer were used in a second PCR of roughly 7 to 12 cycles. TCRdb passed the 5' RACE reads through MiXCR, listing each CDR3 protein once. The sample holds 380,000 or so distinct CDR3 sequences; 45% to 65% are singletons and the top ten take under 65%. As to this clonotype: Its matching antigen is unknown.

Individuals who donated were healthy Caucasians from Russia aged 6 to 90. Study-wide points: Donors of long life had a larger count of naive CD4+ cells and greater diversity than aged donors.

The V and J ends lost 4 bases and 6 bases, in that order; junction bases with no gene match: 7. Germline V lookup: CDR1 SGHAT, CDR2 FQNNGV. The CDR3 consists of 15 residues. V and J are TRBV11-2 and TRBJ2-7, with 12 nucleotides matching TRBD2. Sequencing used blood. This TCR derives from a man between 60 and 70 years old in good health. The DNA for the CDR3 is TGTGCCAGCAGCTACCTAGCGGGAGGGATGAGCGAGCAGTACTTC. Its protein is CASSYLAGGMSEQYF.